Listed below are T cell receptor beta chains from one sample, sequenced in a study of shared clonotypes between healthy human individuals. TCRdb keeps only in-frame clones here, not all; method: immunoSEQ multiplex PCR. The data contain roughly 1,500,000 clones, roughly 98% of them seen just once; the ten biggest clones take up roughly 0.4%. Sequencing input: naive CD4+ T cells sorted from blood. All receptors come from a young man in good health. The conserved cysteine and the conserved F or W are not part of the CDR3 here.

v_gene,j_gene,CDR3aa
TRBV10-3,TRBJ2-7,APADTYEQY
TRBV9,TRBJ2-5,ASSVGQQGGRGETQY
TRBV18,TRBJ1-5,ASSLIGQARNQPQH
TRBV10-1,TRBJ1-5,ASSEWGLQPQH
TRBV4-1,TRBJ2-3,ASSQETPGAGRLDTQY
TRBV2,TRBJ2-7,ASNKGQGVEQY
TRBV11-2,TRBJ1-1,ASSLVDRLNTEAF
TRBV9,TRBJ2-7,ASSVRTSGTH
TRBV7-9,TRBJ2-3,ASSLADRADTQY
TRBV5-6,TRBJ1-1,ASSLKGAPNTEAF
TRBV4-3,TRBJ2-3,ASSQDRGLAGTDTQY
TRBV7-9,TRBJ2-1,ASSLGASLHNEQF
TRBV5-4,TRBJ2-1,ASSRRTSGGSYNEQF
TRBV14,TRBJ2-3,ASSQGVRGRRGDTQY
TRBV7-6,TRBJ2-3,ASSLAGNTDTQY
TRBV2,TRBJ1-2,ASRAGTGAYGYT
TRBV18,TRBJ1-4,ASSPGRGDEKLF